A single sample is the source of the 18 T cell receptor beta chains below, sequenced in a study of blood T cell repertoires in COVID-19. Repertoires were generated with immunoSEQ multiplex PCR, while TCRdb's copy carries only in-frame clones and drops some. The data contain over 300,000 clones, 65% to 90% of them singletons. Sequencing was carried out using peripheral blood. These receptor sequences come from a human donor in a cohort sampled during active COVID-19.

The CDR3: CASSLDRRSNTEAFF. The CDR3 bases are TGTGCCAGTAGTCTGGACAGGAGATCGAACACTGAAGCTTTCTTT. This chain joins TRBV19 and TRBJ1-1, with 7 bases identical to TRBD1. After removal of 5 bases from V and 1 base from J, the junction contained 7 bases not matched to a gene. This CDR3 has 15 amino acids. Germline values: CDR1 LNHDA, CDR2 SQIVND (reference sequence).

V is TRBV14 and J is TRBJ1-6, with unresolved D. The ends were cut back, 3 bases at V and 8 bases at J, with 8 bases in the middle. The CDR3 covers 13 residues. CDR1 is SGHDN, CDR2 FVKESK, per germline. The CDR3 DNA sequence: TGTGCCAGCAGCCACCGCGGGGATTCACCCCTCCACTTT. It encodes CASSHRGDSPLHF.

In this sample, this clone turned up once. The chain combines TRBV7-3 with TRBJ2-2; D perhaps matches TRBD1 (6 bases). Trimming removed 4 bases from V and 1 base from J, with 7 bases in between. Per germline, CDR1 SGHTA and CDR2 FQGTGA. The CDR3 covers 14 residues. The CDR3 region is CASSSTGNTGELFF. Here the CDR3 DNA reads TGTGCCAGCAGCTCGACAGGGAACACCGGGGAGCTGTTTTTT.

This chain links TRBV15 with TRBJ2-2; weak D call: TRBD1 (5 bases). The CDR3 covers 16 residues. V lost 0 bases and J lost 6, with 14 bases in between. CDR1 is LNHNV, CDR2 YYDKDF, per germline (reference sequence). The CDR3 loop is CATSRDQGLVPGELFF. The CDR3 bases are TGTGCCACCAGCAGAGATCAGGGTTTAGTTCCCGGGGAGCTGTTTTTT.

This chain uses TRBV5-6 with TRBJ2-4; D may be TRBD2 (6 bases). CDR3 size: 16 residues. V lost 0 bases to trimming and J lost 0 bases, with 10 bases between them. Germline V CDR1 and CDR2: SGHDT, YYEEEE. The CDR3 here is CASSLAGLLAKNIQYF. The DNA of the CDR3 is TGTGCCAGCAGCTTGGCTGGACTACTAGCCAAAAACATTCAGTACTTC.

The chain has TRBV7-7 and TRBJ2-2; a weak D match, TRBD1 (6 bases). Between the trimmed V and J ends, which lost 1 base and 0 bases, there was a span of 6 bases. This CDR3 spans 15 amino acids. CDR1 and CDR2 (germline): SSHAT, FNYEAQ (reference sequence). CDR3 DNA sequence: TGTGCCAGCAGCTTAGGGACAGCGAACACCGGGGAGCTGTTTTTT. As protein: CASSLGTANTGELFF.

The chain recombines TRBV4-2 with TRBJ2-3; 8 nucleotides align to TRBD1. V was clipped by 1 base and J by 3 bases; unmatched bases: 6. The CDR3 has 16 residues. The germline V gene encodes CDR1 LGHNA and CDR2 YNFKEQ. For the CDR3, the DNA is TGTGCCAGCAGCCAAGTTTCAGGGGGCAGGACAGATACGCAGTATTTT. Its protein product is CASSQVSGGRTDTQYF.

This chain uses TRBV6-5 with TRBJ1-1; 7 bases agree with TRBD1. CDR1 and CDR2 from the germline V gene are MNHEY and SVGAGI. CDR3 length: 16 residues. The V segment lost 2 bases and the J segment 0 bases; nucleotides outside the gene matches: 6. This CDR3 reads CASSYDRGRMNTEAFF. The CDR3 coding sequence is TGTGCCAGCAGTTACGATAGGGGGCGGATGAACACTGAAGCTTTCTTT.

J is TRBJ1-1 and V is TRBV19, with D possibly TRBD1 on 5 matching bases. This CDR3 spans 14 amino acids. From germline, CDR1 is LNHDA and CDR2 SQIVND (reference sequence). The ends were cut back, 0 bases at V and 2 bases at J, with 7 bases in the middle. CDR3 residues: CASSIDQGNTEAFF. The CDR3 DNA is TGTGCCAGTAGTATAGATCAGGGAAACACTGAAGCTTTCTTT.

The chain is built from TRBV5-1 and TRBJ2-1; 10 bases map to TRBD1. CDR1 and CDR2 from the germline V gene are SGHRS and YFSETQ. This CDR3 is built from 15 residues. The junction had 4 bases not matched to a gene; V was cut back by 0 bases and J by 7 bases. The DNA of the CDR3 is TGCGCCAGCAGCTTGGGACAGGGGGCGCTTAATGAGCAGTTCTTC. Residues: CASSLGQGALNEQFF.

This clone appeared a single time. This chain uses TRBV7-2 with TRBJ2-3, with 8 bases matching TRBD2. This CDR3 is built from 16 residues. Germline CDR1 reads SGHTA; CDR2 reads FQGNSA. The J segment lost 0 bases and the V segment lost 5 bases, leaving 7 bases of the junction unmatched. The CDR3 bases are TGTGCCAGCAGCCTCTATAGCGGGGCCAGCACAGATACGCAGTATTTT. It is translated as CASSLYSGASTDTQYF.

The genes are TRBV3-1 (or the pseudogene TRBV3-2) and TRBJ2-3; TRBD1 is a possible D gene (6 bases). The V and J ends lost 0 bases and 1 base respectively, with 11 bases between them. The CDR3 is 16 amino acids. Germline assignment: CDR1 LGHDT and CDR2 YNNKEL (reference sequence). Here the CDR3 DNA reads TGTGCCAGCAGCCAAGAAGGGGGATGGGGCACAGATACGCAGTATTTT. This gives the protein CASSQEGGWGTDTQYF.

The chain employs TRBV20-1 and TRBJ2-7; no clear D gene. The ends were cut back, 4 bases at V and 5 bases at J, with 9 bases in the middle. The CDR3 has 11 amino acids. The V gene's germline CDR1 is DFQATT and CDR2 SNEGSKA (reference sequence). Written as DNA, the CDR3 is TGCAGTGCTACAACTATCGACGAGCAGTACTTC. This gives the protein CSATTIDEQYF.

This clone turned up a few times. This chain connects TRBV11-1 to TRBJ2-7, with D possibly matching TRBD2 (5 bases). Trimming shortened V by 5 bases and J by 4 bases, and 15 bases separated the two germline ends. CDR3 length equals 14 residues. Germline CDR1 is SGHAT and CDR2 is FQDESV (reference sequence). CDR3 residues: CASSPTGSVYEQYF. The CDR3 DNA follows: TGTGCCAGCAGCCCCACGGGGAGTGTTTACGAGCAGTACTTC.

The chain uses TRBV7-3 and TRBJ2-2; the match to TRBD1 covers 8 bases. This CDR3 comprises 21 residues. The germline V gene has CDR1 SGHTA and CDR2 FQGTGA. Losses at the gene ends were 3 bases for V and 0 bases for J; bases not matched to a gene: 18. The CDR3 loop is CASSFPHLDRTGIPNTGELFF. For the CDR3, the DNA is TGTGCCAGCAGCTTCCCCCACCTAGACCGGACAGGGATCCCGAACACCGGGGAGCTGTTTTTT.

The rearrangement joins TRBV7-3 to TRBJ2-1; 8 bases are shared with TRBD2. The CDR3 sequence is 16 residues long. Trimming at V came to 5 bases and at J to 8 bases, leaving 14 bases not matched to a gene. Germline CDR1 is SGHTA and CDR2 is FQGTGA. CDR3 amino acids: CASSPQEAGGGDEQFF. The CDR3 nucleotides are TGTGCCAGCAGCCCTCAGGAGGCGGGGGGCGGCGATGAGCAGTTCTTC.

The V and J genes are TRBV14 and TRBJ2-5, with D perhaps TRBD1 (6 bases). V was clipped by 5 bases and J by 4 bases, with 14 bases between them. This CDR3 is 14 amino acids long. CDR1 is SGHDN and CDR2 is FVKESK in the germline V gene. As DNA, the CDR3 is TGTGCCAGCAGCATCTACAGGGTTCCAGAGACCCAGTACTTC. Its protein product is CASSIYRVPETQYF. Supplemented by reference TRBV14 and TRBJ2-5, the full variable domain reads EAGVTQFPSHSVIEKGQTVTLRCDPISGHDNLYWYRRVMGKEIKFLLHFVKESKQDESGMPNNRFLAERTGGTYSTLKVQPAELEDSGVYFCASSIYRVPETQYFGPGTRLLVL.

This chain links TRBV2 with TRBJ1-5; 7 nucleotides line up with TRBD1. Germline V gene sequence: CDR1 SNHLY, CDR2 FYNNEI. V was pared by 6 bases and J by 2 bases, with 7 bases of the junction left unmatched. The CDR3 extends over 15 amino acids. The CDR3 nucleotides are TGTGCCAGCAGCGCCCGGACAGGCGGCAATCAGCCCCAGCATTTT. Translated: CASSARTGGNQPQHF.